This T cell receptor (beta chain) was identified in a study of blood T cell repertoires in COVID-19. Study at large: Both acute and convalescent COVID-19 samples were obtained from the United States, Italy and Spain.

In the authors' workflow: Estimates of nucleated cell counts were drawn from the amplification of reference gene primers. Libraries were prepared by immunoSEQ multiplex PCR; TCRdb keeps only in-frame clonotypes and omits some of them. That table is the source of V, J and clone size, and D and trimming were worked out from the DNA. The table records over 90,000 clones, 75% to 90% of them present only once. V lost 0 bases and J 7 bases, leaving 7 bases between the germline ends. Germline-derived CDR1 and CDR2 are MNHNS and SASEGT. The CDR3 runs to 13 residues. The clonotype was recovered from a human donor in a cohort sampled during active or convalescent COVID-19. The gene calls are TRBV6-1 and TRBJ1-5; D is unresolved. Material for sequencing was peripheral blood. The CDR3 bases are TGTGCCAGCAGTGAAGCGGCGGGGCAGCCCCAGCATTTT. Its protein product is CASSEAAGQPQHF.